The present T cell receptor beta chain was sequenced within a study of cytomegalovirus exposure and HLA in healthy donors. Worth noting for this clone: Its ends do not fully match the called genes, so a read error is possible.

The repertoire was sequenced with immunoSEQ multiplex PCR; TCRdb's copy has only in-frame clones and lacks some. The data hold 150,000 to 200,000 clones, with about 80% observed a single time. CDR3 length equals 15 residues. Looked up from germline, CDR1 is MNHEY and CDR2 is SMNVEV (reference sequence). The specimen was PBMCs. This chain connects TRBV27 to TRBJ1-5; the match to TRBD1 covers 8 bases. The receptor was isolated from a man between 18 and 35 years old in good health and CMV-seropositive. DNA of the CDR3: TGTGCCAGCAGTTTAACAGGGGGACCTAATCAGTCCCAGCATTTT. It encodes CASSLTGGPNQSQHF.